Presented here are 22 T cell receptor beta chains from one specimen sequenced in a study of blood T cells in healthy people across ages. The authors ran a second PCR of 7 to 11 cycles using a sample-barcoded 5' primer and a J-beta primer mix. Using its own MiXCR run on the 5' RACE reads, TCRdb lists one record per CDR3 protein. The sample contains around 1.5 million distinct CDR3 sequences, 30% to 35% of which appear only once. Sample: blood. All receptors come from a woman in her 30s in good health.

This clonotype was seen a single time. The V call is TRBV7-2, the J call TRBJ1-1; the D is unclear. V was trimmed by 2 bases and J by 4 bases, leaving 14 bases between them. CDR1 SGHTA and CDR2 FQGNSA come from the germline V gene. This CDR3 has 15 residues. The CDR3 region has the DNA TGTGCCAGCAGCTTACAGACTGTCCGGGGCACTGAAGCTTTCTTT. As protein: CASSLQTVRGTEAFF.

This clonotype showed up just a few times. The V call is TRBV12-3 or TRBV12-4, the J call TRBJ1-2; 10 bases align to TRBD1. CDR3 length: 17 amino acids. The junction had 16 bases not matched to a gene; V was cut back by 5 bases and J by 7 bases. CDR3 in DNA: TGTGCCAGCAGTGGGTCCCGGACAGGGGGTTTGGACTCTGGCTACACCTTC. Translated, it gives CASSGSRTGGLDSGYTF.

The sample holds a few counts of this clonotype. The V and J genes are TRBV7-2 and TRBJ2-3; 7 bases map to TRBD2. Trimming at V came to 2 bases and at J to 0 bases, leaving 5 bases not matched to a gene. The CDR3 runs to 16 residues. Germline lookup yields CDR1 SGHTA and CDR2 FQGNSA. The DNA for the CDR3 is TGTGCCAGCAGCTTATTAACGACTAGCAGCACAGATACGCAGTATTTT. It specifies CASSLLTTSSTDTQYF.

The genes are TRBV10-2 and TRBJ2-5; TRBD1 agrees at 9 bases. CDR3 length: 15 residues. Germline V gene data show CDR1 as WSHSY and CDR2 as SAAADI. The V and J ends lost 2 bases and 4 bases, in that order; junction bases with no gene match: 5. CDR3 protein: CASSEPGQGVETQYF. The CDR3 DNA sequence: TGCGCCAGCAGTGAGCCGGGACAGGGCGTAGAGACCCAGTACTTC.

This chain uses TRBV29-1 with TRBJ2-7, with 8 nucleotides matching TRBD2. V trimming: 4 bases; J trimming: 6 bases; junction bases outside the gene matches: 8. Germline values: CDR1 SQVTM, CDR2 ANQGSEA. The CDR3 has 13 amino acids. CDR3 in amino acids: CSVGTSRNCEQYF. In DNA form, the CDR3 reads TGCAGCGTTGGGACTAGCCGAAACTGCGAGCAGTACTTC.

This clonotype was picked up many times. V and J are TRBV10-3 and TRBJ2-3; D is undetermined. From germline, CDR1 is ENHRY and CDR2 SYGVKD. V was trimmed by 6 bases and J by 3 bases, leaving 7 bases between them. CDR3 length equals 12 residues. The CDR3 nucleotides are TGTGCCATCAGCACGGATACAGATACGCAGTATTTT. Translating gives CAISTDTDTQYF.

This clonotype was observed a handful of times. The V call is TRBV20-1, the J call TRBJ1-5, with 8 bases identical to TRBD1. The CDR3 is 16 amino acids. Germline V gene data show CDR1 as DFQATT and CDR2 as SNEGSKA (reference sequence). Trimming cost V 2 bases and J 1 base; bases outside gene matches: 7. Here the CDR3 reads CSARPTGAGSNQPQHF. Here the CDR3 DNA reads TGCAGTGCTAGACCGACAGGGGCTGGCAGCAATCAGCCCCAGCATTTT.

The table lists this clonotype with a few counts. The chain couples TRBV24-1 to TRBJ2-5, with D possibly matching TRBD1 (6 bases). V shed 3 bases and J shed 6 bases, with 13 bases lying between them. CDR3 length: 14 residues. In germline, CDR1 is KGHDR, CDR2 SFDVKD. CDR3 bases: TGTGCCACCAGTGATCCCACAGGGACCCAGACCCAGTACTTC. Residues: CATSDPTGTQTQYF.

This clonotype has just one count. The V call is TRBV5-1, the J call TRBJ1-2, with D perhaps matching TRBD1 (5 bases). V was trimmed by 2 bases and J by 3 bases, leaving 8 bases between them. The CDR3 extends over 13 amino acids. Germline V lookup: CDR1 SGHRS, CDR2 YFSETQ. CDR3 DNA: TGCGCCAGCAGCTTCGAGGGGCACTATGGCTACACCTTC. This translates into CASSFEGHYGYTF.

The CDR3 region is CSAALSVNYGYTF. In nucleotides, the CDR3 is TGCAGTGCTGCCCTTAGCGTAAACTATGGCTACACCTTC. The rearrangement joins TRBV20-1 to TRBJ1-2; D is ambiguous. Germline V CDR1 and CDR2: DFQATT, SNEGSKA (reference sequence). Between the trimmed V and J ends, which lost 5 bases and 2 bases, there was a span of 12 bases. This CDR3 region has 13 residues.

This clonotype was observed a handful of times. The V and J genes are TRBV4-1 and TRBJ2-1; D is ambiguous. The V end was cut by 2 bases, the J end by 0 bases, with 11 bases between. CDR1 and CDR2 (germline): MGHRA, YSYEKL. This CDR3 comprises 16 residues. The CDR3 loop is CASSQPLQSSYNEQFF. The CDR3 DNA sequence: TGCGCCAGCAGCCAACCCTTACAGAGCTCCTACAATGAGCAGTTCTTC.

As DNA, the CDR3 is TGTGCCAGCAGCTTCCGATCTTTAGGGACTAGCGAAGTAACAGATACGCAGTATTTT. Amino acid sequence: CASSFRSLGTSEVTDTQYF. The rearrangement links TRBV11-2 to TRBJ2-3; 10 bases map to TRBD2. The V gene end was trimmed by 3 bases and the J gene end by 3 bases; junction bases not matched to a gene: 15. Germline CDR1 is SGHAT and CDR2 is FQNNGV. The CDR3 is 19 residues long.

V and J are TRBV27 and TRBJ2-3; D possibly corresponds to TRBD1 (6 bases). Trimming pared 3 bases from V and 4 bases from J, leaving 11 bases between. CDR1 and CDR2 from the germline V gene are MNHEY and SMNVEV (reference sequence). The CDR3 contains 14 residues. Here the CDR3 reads CASSFRRGPDTQYF. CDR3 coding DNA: TGTGCCAGCAGTTTCCGCAGGGGCCCAGATACGCAGTATTTT.

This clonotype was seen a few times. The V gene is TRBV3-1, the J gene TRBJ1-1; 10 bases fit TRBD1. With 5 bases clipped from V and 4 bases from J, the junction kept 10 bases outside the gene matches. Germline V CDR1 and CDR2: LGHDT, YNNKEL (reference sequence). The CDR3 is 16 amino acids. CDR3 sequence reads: CASSKRTGGSVTEAFF. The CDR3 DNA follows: TGTGCCAGCAGCAAACGGACAGGGGGGAGTGTCACTGAAGCTTTCTTT.

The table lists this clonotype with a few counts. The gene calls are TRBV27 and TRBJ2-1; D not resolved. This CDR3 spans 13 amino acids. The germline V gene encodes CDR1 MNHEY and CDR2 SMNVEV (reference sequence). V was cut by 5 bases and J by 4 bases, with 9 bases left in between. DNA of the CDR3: TGTGCCAGCAGTAGAGCACCGTACAATGAGCAGTTCTTC. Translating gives CASSRAPYNEQFF.

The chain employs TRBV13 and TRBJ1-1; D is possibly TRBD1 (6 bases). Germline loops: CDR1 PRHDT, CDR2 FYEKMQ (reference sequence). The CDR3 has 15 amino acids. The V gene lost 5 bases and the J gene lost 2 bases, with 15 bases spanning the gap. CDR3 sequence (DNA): TGTGCCAGCAGCCGTTACCGGGGGCACAACACTGAAGCTTTCTTT. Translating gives CASSRYRGHNTEAFF.

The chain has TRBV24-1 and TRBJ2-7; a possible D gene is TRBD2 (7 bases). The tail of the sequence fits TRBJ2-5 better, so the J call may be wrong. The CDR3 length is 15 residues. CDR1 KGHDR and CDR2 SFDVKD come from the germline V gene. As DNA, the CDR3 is TGTGCCACCAGTGATCTGAGGGGGGGCGAGGAGACCCAGTACTTC. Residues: CATSDLRGGEETQYF.

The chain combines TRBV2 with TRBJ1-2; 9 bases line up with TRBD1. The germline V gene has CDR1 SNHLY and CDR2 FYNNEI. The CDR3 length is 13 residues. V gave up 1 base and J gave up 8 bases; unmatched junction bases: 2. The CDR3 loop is CASSEGTGVGYTF. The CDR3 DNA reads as TGTGCCAGCAGTGAAGGGACAGGGGTAGGCTACACCTTC.

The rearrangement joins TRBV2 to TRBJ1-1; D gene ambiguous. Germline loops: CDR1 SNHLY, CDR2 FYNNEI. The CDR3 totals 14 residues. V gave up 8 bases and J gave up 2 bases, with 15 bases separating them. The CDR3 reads CASVERSHNTEAFF. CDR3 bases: TGTGCCAGCGTCGAACGGTCACACAACACTGAAGCTTTCTTT.

The CDR3 loop reads CASSLDLAANEQFF. CDR3 in DNA: TGCGCCAGCAGCTTGGATCTAGCGGCAAATGAGCAGTTCTTC. The V call is TRBV5-1, the J call TRBJ2-1; TRBD2 matches at 7 bases. Germline V gene data show CDR1 as SGHRS and CDR2 as YFSETQ. Trimming removed 0 bases from V and 7 bases from J; junction bases left unmatched: 4. The CDR3 spans 14 residues.

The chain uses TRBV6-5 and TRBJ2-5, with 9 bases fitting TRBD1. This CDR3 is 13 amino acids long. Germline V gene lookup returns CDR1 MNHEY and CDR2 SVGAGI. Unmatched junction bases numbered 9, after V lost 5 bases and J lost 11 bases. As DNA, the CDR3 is TGTGCCAGCAGTACGGGACAGGGCGACGGGCAGTACTTC. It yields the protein CASSTGQGDGQYF.

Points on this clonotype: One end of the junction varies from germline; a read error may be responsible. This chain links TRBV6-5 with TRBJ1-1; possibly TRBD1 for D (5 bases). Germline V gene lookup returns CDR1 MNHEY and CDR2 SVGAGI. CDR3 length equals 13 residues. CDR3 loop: CACRRGPNTEAFF. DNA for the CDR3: TGTGCCTGCAGGAGGGGCCCGAACACTGAAGCTTTCTTT.